A selection of T cell receptor beta chains follows, all from one sample in a study of blood T cell repertoires in COVID-19. Method: immunoSEQ multiplex PCR; TCRdb's copy keeps in-frame clones and lacks some. The table lists hundreds of thousands of clones, roughly 80% of them singletons, with 5% in the top ten. Material: PBMCs or T cells enriched from blood (not recorded which). Every receptor here comes from a man aged 35 to 55 who had been exposed to COVID-19. Each CDR3 is given with its conserved first and last residue. D genes are given only for firm matches. Expanded clones get a size class; other rows say once, few or many, or leave the size out.

V: TRBV10-2; size: .; J: TRBJ1-1; D: TRBD1; CDR3: CASTWDRGRHTEAFF; DNA: TGCGCCAGCACCTGGGACAGGGGGAGGCATACTGAAGCTTTCTTT
V: TRBV10-1; size: .; J: TRBJ1-4; D: .; CDR3: CASSEGQGNEKLFF; DNA: TGCGCCAGCAGTGAAGGTCAGGGAAATGAAAAACTGTTTTTT
V: TRBV29-1; size: .; J: TRBJ1-2; D: .; CDR3: CSTNRVMDYGYTF; DNA: TGCAGCACAAACAGGGTTATGGACTATGGCTACACCTTC
V: TRBV5-4; size: .; J: TRBJ1-3; D: .; CDR3: CASSLRRGMSGNTIYF; DNA: TGTGCCAGCAGCTTGCGCCGCGGGATGTCTGGAAACACCATATATTTT
V: TRBV27; size: .; J: TRBJ2-3; D: TRBD2; CDR3: CASSALYSLAGGLDTQYF; DNA: TGTGCCAGCAGCGCGCTCTACTCACTAGCGGGAGGCCTAGATACGCAGTATTTT
V: TRBV5-1; size: .; J: TRBJ1-6; D: .; CDR3: CASSLDGGSYNSPLHF; DNA: TGCGCCAGCAGCTTGGACGGGGGATCCTATAATTCACCCCTCCACTTT
V: TRBV30; size: few; J: TRBJ1-5; D: TRBD1; CDR3: CAWVGQGGNQPQHF; DNA: TGTGCCTGGGTCGGACAGGGGGGCAATCAGCCCCAGCATTTT
V: TRBV29-1; size: once; J: TRBJ1-2; D: .; CDR3: CSVTGGWYGYTF; DNA: TGCAGCGTTACAGGCGGTTGGTATGGCTACACCTTC
V: TRBV4-2; size: .; J: TRBJ2-2; D: .; CDR3: CASSQASRISGGELFF; DNA: TGTGCCAGCAGCCAAGCATCTAGGATTTCTGGCGGGGAGCTGTTTTTT
V: TRBV27; size: .; J: TRBJ1-1; D: .; CDR3: CASSFLPNTEAFF; DNA: TGTGCCAGCAGTTTTCTTCCCAACACTGAAGCTTTCTTT
V: TRBV11-1; size: few; J: TRBJ2-1; D: .; CDR3: CASTGSRRLNEQFF; DNA: TGTGCCAGCACCGGGAGCCGGAGACTCAATGAGCAGTTCTTC
V: TRBV6-1; size: .; J: TRBJ2-7; D: .; CDR3: CASSDRQYEQYF; DNA: TGTGCCAGCAGTGATCGACAGTACGAGCAGTACTTC
V: TRBV24-1; size: .; J: TRBJ2-5; D: .; CDR3: CATSDGGSPETQYF; DNA: TGTGCCACCAGTGACGGCGGGTCTCCAGAGACCCAGTACTTC
V: TRBV5-1; size: .; J: TRBJ2-7; D: TRBD2; CDR3: CASSLSAGRGGEQYF; DNA: TGCGCCAGCAGCTTGTCAGCGGGGCGGGGTGGGGAGCAGTACTTC
V: TRBV19; size: .; J: TRBJ1-5; D: .; CDR3: CASSMREENQPQHF; DNA: TGTGCCAGTAGTATGCGAGAGGAGAATCAGCCCCAGCATTTT
V: TRBV27; size: .; J: TRBJ1-6; D: .; CDR3: CASSLQVFSPLHF; DNA: TGTGCCAGCAGTTTACAGGTGTTTTCACCCCTCCACTTT
V: TRBV7-9; size: .; J: TRBJ2-6; D: TRBD1; CDR3: CASSSGQGGSSGANVLTF; DNA: TGTGCCAGCAGCTCCGGACAGGGAGGAAGCTCTGGGGCCAACGTCCTGACTTTC
V: TRBV10-2; size: .; J: TRBJ1-6; D: .; CDR3: CASSESWTHRGSPLHF; DNA: TGCGCCAGCAGTGAGTCTTGGACCCACCGGGGATCACCCCTCCACTTT
V: TRBV5-1; size: .; J: TRBJ2-6; D: TRBD1; CDR3: CASSLAYGTGRAGANVLTF; DNA: TGCGCCAGCAGCTTGGCCTACGGGACAGGGAGAGCTGGGGCCAACGTCCTGACTTTC
V: TRBV5-1; size: .; J: TRBJ2-5; D: .; CDR3: CASSTYRVDDETQYF; DNA: TGCGCCAGCAGCACATACAGGGTCGATGATGAGACCCAGTACTTC
V: TRBV19; size: .; J: TRBJ2-2; D: .; CDR3: CASSTTGLGSGELFF; DNA: TGTGCCAGTAGTACGACAGGCCTTGGTTCCGGGGAGCTGTTTTTT
V: TRBV5-1; size: .; J: TRBJ2-2; D: TRBD1; CDR3: CASQTGQGYTGELFF; DNA: TGCGCCAGCCAAACGGGACAGGGCTACACCGGGGAGCTGTTTTTT
V: TRBV5-1; size: .; J: TRBJ2-1; D: .; CDR3: CASSVGGPDNEQFF; DNA: TGCGCCAGCAGTGTCGGAGGGCCGGACAATGAGCAGTTCTTC
V: TRBV2; size: .; J: TRBJ2-7; D: .; CDR3: CASSRTVYEQYF; DNA: TGTGCCAGCAGTCGAACTGTATACGAGCAGTACTTC
V: TRBV7-9; size: .; J: TRBJ1-1; D: .; CDR3: CASSLEGITEAFF; DNA: TGTGCCAGCAGCTTGGAGGGAATCACTGAAGCTTTCTTT
V: TRBV30; size: few; J: TRBJ1-5; D: TRBD1; CDR3: CAWSTGGRNRPQHF; DNA: TGTGCCTGGTCGACAGGGGGGAGGAATAGGCCCCAGCATTTT
V: TRBV6-5; size: .; J: TRBJ1-6; D: .; CDR3: CASNTLHGGSPLHF; DNA: TGTGCCAGCAACACGCTCCACGGGGGGTCACCCCTCCACTTT
V: TRBV9; size: .; J: TRBJ1-2; D: .; CDR3: CASSTNRASYGYTF; DNA: TGTGCCAGCAGCACCAACAGGGCCTCCTATGGCTACACCTTC
V: TRBV30; size: .; J: TRBJ2-3; D: .; CDR3: CAWTGGHKSTDTQYF; DNA: TGTGCCTGGACCGGGGGGCATAAAAGCACAGATACGCAGTATTTT
V: TRBV3-1/TRBV3-2; size: once; J: TRBJ2-3; D: .; CDR3: CASSQGASWYTDTQYF; DNA: TGTGCCAGCAGCCAAGGGGCTAGCTGGTACACAGATACGCAGTATTTT
V: TRBV12-3/TRBV12-4; size: .; J: TRBJ1-2; D: TRBD1; CDR3: CASTDRVTYGYTF; DNA: TGTGCCAGCACGGACAGGGTTACCTATGGCTACACCTTC
V: TRBV4-1; size: .; J: TRBJ1-1; D: .; CDR3: CASSQGSITRGEAFF; DNA: TGCGCCAGCAGCCAAGGGTCAATAACAAGGGGTGAAGCTTTCTTT
V: TRBV18; size: .; J: TRBJ1-4; D: TRBD1; CDR3: CASSPSAGTVNEKLFF; DNA: TGTGCCAGCTCACCAAGCGCCGGGACAGTCAATGAAAAACTGTTTTTT
V: TRBV10-3; size: few; J: TRBJ2-7; D: .; CDR3: CASHGGQEQYF; DNA: TGTGCCTCACACGGGGGGCAGGAGCAGTACTTC
V: TRBV10-1; size: .; J: TRBJ1-1; D: .; CDR3: CASSARGNTEAFF; DNA: TGCGCCAGTTCAGCCCGGGGGAACACTGAAGCTTTCTTT
V: TRBV24-1; size: .; J: TRBJ2-1; D: TRBD2; CDR3: CATSDEPGGNEQFF; DNA: TGTGCCACCAGTGACGAACCGGGGGGAAATGAGCAGTTCTTC
V: TRBV7-3; size: .; J: TRBJ2-2; D: .; CDR3: CASSPQGSSSGELFF; DNA: TGTGCCAGCAGCCCCCAGGGGTCTAGTTCTGGGGAGCTGTTTTTT
V: TRBV3-1/TRBV3-2; size: .; J: TRBJ2-1; D: .; CDR3: CASSQQFFVSGFEQFF; DNA: TGTGCCAGCAGCCAACAGTTCTTCGTTTCGGGGTTTGAGCAGTTCTTC